The clone carrying this T cell receptor (beta chain) has more than one count but fewer than ten. Its antigen remains unknown. The data are from a study of blood T cells in healthy people across ages. Study results and caveats: Donor CMV status, an unknown factor, possibly confounded changes in expanded clonotypes.

The second PCR ran roughly 7 to 11 cycles with a sample-barcoded 5' primer and J-beta primers. Using its own MiXCR run on the 5' RACE reads, TCRdb lists one record per CDR3 protein. This sample yields roughly 680,000 distinct CDR3 sequences, of which around 52% are seen a single time; roughly 13% belongs to the top ten. The germline V gene encodes CDR1 KGHSH and CDR2 LQKENI. This CDR3 comprises 15 residues. The V gene end was trimmed by 3 bases and the J gene end by 6 bases; junction bases not matched to a gene: 7. This rearrangement joins TRBV18 to TRBJ1-4, with TRBD1 matching 7 bases. The sequencing input was blood. The receptor was derived from a woman of 80 years or more in good health. For the CDR3, the DNA is TGTGCCAGCTCACCCAACAGGGGACGGGATGAAAAACTGTTTTTT. Protein sequence: CASSPNRGRDEKLFF.